One and the same sample provided the 15 T cell receptor beta chains below, sequenced in a study of blood T cell repertoires in COVID-19. Assay: immunoSEQ multiplex PCR; the TCRdb copy retains only in-frame clones and omits some. The sample has about 300,000 clones; roughly 89% are singletons. Sequenced input: PBMCs or T cells enriched from blood (not recorded which). The receptors were sampled from a woman aged 18-35 years with acute COVID-19.

The chain employs TRBV27 and TRBJ1-2, with TRBD1 matching over 7 bases. The CDR3 covers 18 residues. Germline CDR1 MNHEY, CDR2 SMNVEV (reference sequence). Unmatched junction bases numbered 18, after V lost 8 bases and J lost 0 bases. The CDR3 sequence: CASGALGQLSAANYGYTF. CDR3 DNA sequence: TGTGCCAGCGGGGCCTTGGGACAGCTAAGCGCAGCTAACTATGGCTACACCTTC.

DNA of the CDR3: TGTGCCAGCAGTTTATATGGGACGGGGGTAGCCAAAAACATTCAGTACTTC. Amino acid sequence: CASSLYGTGVAKNIQYF. The V call is TRBV28, the J call TRBJ2-4; a possible D gene is TRBD2 (6 bases). The CDR3 is 17 amino acids. Trimming pared 1 base from V and 0 bases from J, leaving 13 bases between. Germline loops: CDR1 MDHEN, CDR2 SYDVKM.

A few counts support this clone. The chain recombines TRBV11-2 with TRBJ1-5; D might be TRBD1 (5 bases). This CDR3 region has 14 residues. V dropped 5 bases and J dropped 3 bases, with 11 bases sitting between them. Germline lookup yields CDR1 SGHAT and CDR2 FQNNGV. The DNA of the CDR3 is TGTGCCAGCAGCCTCCGGGGACTCAATCAGCCCCAGCATTTT. This codes for CASSLRGLNQPQHF.

The chain is built from TRBV9 and TRBJ1-1; D is perhaps TRBD1 (6 bases). V dropped 4 bases and J dropped 3 bases, with 16 bases sitting between them. Germline CDR1 reads SGDLS; CDR2 reads YYNGEE. The CDR3 totals 15 residues. This CDR3 is CASSPVDRHDTEAFF. CDR3 DNA: TGTGCCAGCAGCCCCGTCGACAGGCACGACACTGAAGCTTTCTTT.

This clone was counted once. The CDR3 region is CASSLAPGLAGGKVYEQFF. The CDR3 DNA reads as TGTGCCAGCAGCTTAGCTCCAGGACTAGCGGGAGGGAAAGTTTATGAGCAGTTCTTC. This chain uses TRBV7-9 with TRBJ2-1, with 15 positions matching TRBD2. V dropped 0 bases and J dropped 8; count of bases not matched to a gene: 11. The CDR3 is made up of 19 amino acids. Looked up from germline, CDR1 is SEHNR and CDR2 is FQNEAQ (reference sequence).

This clone was recorded once. The chain is built from TRBV6-1 and TRBJ1-2; 7 bases are a match to TRBD1. CDR3 length: 17 amino acids. V was pared by 3 bases and J by 2 bases, with 12 bases of the junction left unmatched. Per the germline V gene, CDR1 is MNHNS and CDR2 is SASEGT. DNA of the CDR3: TGTGCCAGCAGTGATCGCCCCGGACAGGCTCTCAACTATGGCTACACCTTC. This encodes CASSDRPGQALNYGYTF.

The rearrangement links TRBV18 to TRBJ2-3; maybe TRBD2 (6 bases). Germline CDR1 and CDR2: KGHSH and LQKENI. The length of the CDR3 is 18 residues. The V gene lost 4 bases and the J gene lost 4 bases, with 24 bases spanning the gap. The CDR3 loop reads CASSLTRQAMRDSDTQYF. In nucleotides, the CDR3 is TGTGCCAGCTCACTAACCCGCCAGGCCATGCGGGACTCAGATACGCAGTATTTT.

The chain joins TRBV28 to TRBJ1-5; D might be TRBD1 (5 bases). Trimming took 7 bases from V and 6 from J, leaving 19 bases between them. CDR3 length: 15 residues. CDR1 MDHEN and CDR2 SYDVKM come from the germline V gene. CDR3 coding DNA: TGTGCCAGCATCCAGTTAGACAGCCTGGCTCAGCCCCAGCATTTT. It specifies CASIQLDSLAQPQHF. The full variable domain, rest sourced from reference TRBV28 and TRBJ1-5, is DVKVTQSSRYLVKRTGEKVFLECVQDMDHENMFWYRQDPGLGLRLIYFSYDVKMKEKGDIPEGYSVSREKKERFSLILESASTNQTSMYLCASIQLDSLAQPQHFGDGTRLSIL.

This clone was seen a single time. The V gene is TRBV5-1, the J gene TRBJ1-1; D is ambiguous. Germline V gene data show CDR1 as SGHRS and CDR2 as YFSETQ. Trimming stripped 5 bases from V and 1 base from J, with 6 bases between. The CDR3 is 12 residues long. CDR3 in amino acids: CASSSGNTEAFF. The CDR3 bases are TGCGCCAGCAGTTCGGGGAACACTGAAGCTTTCTTT.

This chain connects TRBV6-2 or TRBV6-3 to TRBJ2-1; 12 nucleotides align to TRBD2. The germline V gene has CDR1 MNHEY and CDR2 SVGEGT. The CDR3 sequence is 19 residues long. V lost 0 bases, J lost 8 bases, and 14 bases stayed unmatched. The CDR3 bases are TGTGCCAGCAGTTACTCGAGGATTGGCCTAGCGGGAGGGTTAGATGAGCAGTTCTTC. Its protein is CASSYSRIGLAGGLDEQFF.

The chain's CDR3 is CAWSAGLAVRTDTQYF. The CDR3 bases are TGTGCCTGGAGTGCCGGGTTGGCGGTTCGCACAGATACGCAGTATTTT. This sequence joins TRBV30 and TRBJ2-3; D is unclear. The V end was cut by 1 base, the J end by 1 base, with 15 bases between. Germline CDR1 reads GTSNPN; CDR2 reads SVGIG (reference sequence). This CDR3 region has 16 residues.

This clone occurred a few times. The chain combines TRBV5-1 with TRBJ1-2; 9 nucleotides match TRBD1. Germline lookup yields CDR1 SGHRS and CDR2 YFSETQ. The CDR3 has 14 amino acids. Losses at the gene ends were 5 bases for V and 7 bases for J; bases not matched to a gene: 9. The CDR3 sequence is CASRQTGGAGGYTF. CDR3 in DNA: TGCGCCAGCAGACAAACAGGGGGCGCAGGTGGCTACACCTTC.

The J gene is TRBJ1-2, the V gene TRBV6-2 or TRBV6-3, with D maybe TRBD1 (5 bases). Trimming removed 4 bases at V and 2 bases at J, with 5 bases between. The CDR3 consists of 12 residues. Germline V CDR1 and CDR2: MNHEY, SVGEGT. The CDR3 sequence: CASSWGNYGYTF. DNA of the CDR3: TGTGCCAGCAGTTGGGGCAACTATGGCTACACCTTC.

The chain is built from TRBV5-1 and TRBJ2-3, with D perhaps TRBD1 (6 bases). The germline V gene has CDR1 SGHRS and CDR2 YFSETQ. The CDR3 loop spans 14 amino acids. The V and J ends lost 0 bases and 4 bases respectively, with 9 bases between them. CDR3 in DNA: TGCGCCAGCAGCTTGGTCCAGGGGTCAGATACGCAGTATTTT. Amino acids: CASSLVQGSDTQYF. Combining the CDR3 with reference TRBV5-1 and TRBJ2-3 gives the whole variable domain KAGVTQTPRYLIKTRGQQVTLSCSPISGHRSVSWYQQTPGQGLQFLFEYFSETQRNKGNFPGRFSGRQFSNSRSEMNVSTLELGDSALYLCASSLVQGSDTQYFGPGTRLTVL.

This chain uses TRBV7-2 with TRBJ1-5; 8 positions agree with TRBD1. In germline, CDR1 is SGHTA, CDR2 FQGNSA. The CDR3 extends over 14 amino acids. J was trimmed by 5 bases and V by 5 bases; bases with no gene match: 5. The CDR3 is CASSLDRGDQPQHF. The CDR3 DNA follows: TGTGCCAGCAGCCTAGACAGGGGAGATCAGCCCCAGCATTTT.